These 5 T cell receptor beta chains came from one sample sequenced in a study of T cell responses to AZD1222 COVID-19 vaccine. Method: immunoSEQ multiplex PCR; TCRdb's copy keeps in-frame clones and lacks some. This table has some 100,000 clones, about nine tenths appearing once. The sequencing here drew on peripheral blood, taken on day 0 of AZD1222 vaccination. These receptor sequences come from an adult in good health.

This sequence joins TRBV6-5 and TRBJ1-1; D is unclear. Trimming shortened V by 0 bases and J by 6 bases, and 8 bases separated the two germline ends. The CDR3 consists of 13 residues. CDR1 is MNHEY, CDR2 SVGAGI, per germline. The chain's CDR3 is CASSYSGSAEAFF. As DNA, the CDR3 is TGTGCCAGCAGTTACTCTGGATCAGCTGAAGCTTTCTTT.

The chain links TRBV11-2 to TRBJ1-6, with a weak D call TRBD1 (5 bases). V was trimmed by 1 base and J by 6 bases, leaving 13 bases between them. Germline V gene data show CDR1 as SGHAT and CDR2 as FQNNGV. This CDR3 has 16 amino acids. The CDR3 spells CASSLVSGGLNSPLHF. As DNA, the CDR3 is TGTGCCAGCAGCTTAGTGTCCGGGGGTCTTAATTCACCCCTCCACTTT.

This clone came up once. The J gene is TRBJ2-2, the V gene TRBV5-1; 13 bases match TRBD2. There are 16 residues in the CDR3. V was pared by 4 bases and J by 6 bases, with 6 bases of the junction left unmatched. Germline lookup yields CDR1 SGHRS and CDR2 YFSETQ. The CDR3 protein is CASSPLAGGQSGELFF. The CDR3 DNA reads TGCGCCAGCAGCCCACTAGCGGGGGGGCAGTCCGGGGAGCTGTTTTTT. Full variable domain (missing parts from reference TRBV5-1 and TRBJ2-2): KAGVTQTPRYLIKTRGQQVTLSCSPISGHRSVSWYQQTPGQGLQFLFEYFSETQRNKGNFPGRFSGRQFSNSRSEMNVSTLELGDSALYLCASSPLAGGQSGELFFGEGSRLTVL.

For this clone: The sample has other DNA sequences that encode this CDR3 too. The rearrangement links TRBV19 to TRBJ1-1; no firm D call. Trimming left V 4 bases short and J 1 base short, with 4 bases between. Germline V gene lookup returns CDR1 LNHDA and CDR2 SQIVND (reference sequence). This CDR3 region has 12 residues. CDR3 sequence: CASSTGNTEAFF. The CDR3 DNA is TGTGCCAGTAGTACAGGGAACACTGAAGCTTTCTTT.

The gene calls are TRBV24-1 and TRBJ2-5, with D possibly matching TRBD1 (5 bases). Trimming left V 6 bases short and J 4 bases short, with 11 bases between. This CDR3 has 13 amino acids. Germline V gene data show CDR1 as KGHDR and CDR2 as SFDVKD. The CDR3 DNA reads as TGTGCCACCAGTCCCCCAGGGATAGAGACCCAGTACTTC. Residues: CATSPPGIETQYF.